These 29 T cell receptor beta chains came from one sample sequenced in a study of shared clonotypes between healthy human individuals (dated by TCRdb to the early 2020s). Libraries came from the immunoSEQ multiplex PCR assay. Imported from immuneACCESS, the table was reduced by TCRdb to in-frame sequences with V and J called. These copies leave out some clones; in studies compared against another copy, an unresolved V gene accounts for under half, and the cause of the remainder is not known. The sample contains fewer than 200,000 clones, just under 95% of them found a single time. The top ten hold 0.067% of the sample. What was sequenced was naive CD4+ T cells sorted from blood. The label giving this sample's cell subset or site can be read as: CD45RA+ positively selected. The receptors were gathered from a woman younger than 45 in good health.

J is TRBJ2-7 and V is TRBV6-1, with TRBD1 as a possible D gene (6 bases). V was pared by 6 bases and J by 5 bases, with 17 bases between. The CDR3 contains 14 residues. The germline CDR1 and CDR2 sequences are MNHNS and SASEGT. CDR3 in amino acids: CASRRSQDSHEQYF. CDR3 DNA: TGTGCCAGCAGGCGGTCCCAGGACAGTCACGAGCAGTACTTC.

The V and J genes are TRBV28 and TRBJ1-4; perhaps TRBD1 as D (5 bases). The germline CDR1 and CDR2 sequences are MDHEN and SYDVKM. Trimming cost V 5 bases and J 0 bases, with 16 bases left between them. This CDR3 has 17 residues. CDR3 DNA: TGTGCCAGCAGTGGCGGGGCAGACCCTGCAACTAATGAAAAACTGTTTTTT. Translating gives CASSGGADPATNEKLFF.

The chain couples TRBV28 to TRBJ2-7; 9 bases are shared with TRBD1. CDR3 size: 15 residues. The V gene's germline CDR1 is MDHEN and CDR2 SYDVKM. The trim removed 6 bases at V and 3 bases at J, leaving 9 bases unmatched. CDR3 protein: CASSEPGQGLYEQYF. The CDR3 DNA sequence: TGTGCCAGCAGCGAACCGGGACAGGGACTCTACGAGCAGTACTTC.

About this clone itself: Different DNA sequences within this sample yield the same CDR3. This chain links TRBV18 with TRBJ2-1, with 10 bases fitting TRBD2. The germline CDR1 and CDR2 sequences are KGHSH and LQKENI. The CDR3 consists of 15 residues. J gave up 6 bases and V 3 bases, and 5 bases lay outside the gene matches. The CDR3 nucleotides are TGTGCCAGCTCACCGCTAGCGGGAGTCGGCAATGAGCAGTTCTTC. Translated: CASSPLAGVGNEQFF.

The chain employs TRBV18 and TRBJ2-5; 10 positions agree with TRBD1. Gene TRBJ2-7 matches the end of the DNA better, so the J call may be wrong. Germline CDR1 reads KGHSH; CDR2 reads LQKENI. The CDR3 runs to 15 residues. The CDR3 loop reads CASSPGQGGLYEQYF. CDR3 nucleotide sequence: TGTGCCAGCTCACCAGGACAGGGGGGGCTCTACGAGCAGTACTTC.

This clone was found once. V and J are TRBV19 and TRBJ2-7; D may match TRBD1 or TRBD2 (5 bases each). From germline, CDR1 is LNHDA and CDR2 SQIVND (reference sequence). Trimming took 3 bases from V and 6 from J, leaving 12 bases between them. This CDR3 spans 13 amino acids. The CDR3 DNA reads as TGTGCCAGTAGTATGACTAAGGGGCCCGAGCAGTACTTC. This codes for CASSMTKGPEQYF.

The chain recombines TRBV28 with TRBJ1-2, with D unclear. Trimming removed 8 bases at V and 8 bases at J, with 15 bases between. Germline V gene sequence: CDR1 MDHEN, CDR2 SYDVKM. The CDR3 totals 12 residues. The chain's CDR3 is CASALSGEGYTF. CDR3 DNA: TGTGCCAGCGCGCTCTCTGGGGAAGGCTACACCTTC.

This chain uses TRBV7-9 with TRBJ1-6; 7 nucleotides match TRBD1. Germline CDR1 is SEHNR and CDR2 is FQNEAQ (reference sequence). V was clipped by 5 bases and J by 6 bases; unmatched bases: 13. The CDR3 is 17 residues long. CDR3 amino acids: CASSQPVGQLLNSPLHF. DNA for the CDR3: TGTGCCAGCAGCCAACCAGTGGGACAGTTGCTTAATTCACCCCTCCACTTT.

The chain employs TRBV5-4 and TRBJ1-1; unclear D gene. From germline, CDR1 is SGHNT and CDR2 YYREEE (reference sequence). This CDR3 comprises 13 residues. The germline V and J ends were trimmed by 1 base and 1 base, with 5 bases remaining between them. The CDR3 sequence is CASSLTGNTEAFF. Written as DNA, the CDR3 is TGTGCCAGCAGCTTGACTGGGAACACTGAAGCTTTCTTT.

This chain joins TRBV5-1 and TRBJ2-1; 8 bases match TRBD2. Germline loops: CDR1 SGHRS, CDR2 YFSETQ. The CDR3 has 16 amino acids. With V trimmed by 4 bases and J by 6 bases, 12 bases remained unmatched. The CDR3 sequence: CASSIRTSFPSNEQFF. The CDR3 DNA follows: TGCGCCAGCAGCATCCGGACTAGCTTTCCCTCCAATGAGCAGTTCTTC.

The chain has TRBV18 and TRBJ2-1; 8 bases map to TRBD2. The CDR3 is 17 amino acids. Germline CDR1 is KGHSH and CDR2 is LQKENI. J lost 1 base, V lost 1 base, and 6 bases had no gene match. CDR3 residues: CASSPLGTRGSYNEQFF. The DNA of the CDR3 is TGTGCCAGCTCACCACTAGGGACTAGGGGGTCCTACAATGAGCAGTTCTTC.

CDR3 in DNA: TGTGCCAGCAGATACTCTCCGGGACTAGCGGGCATTCTCTCCTACAATGAGCAGTTCTTC. This sequence encodes CASRYSPGLAGILSYNEQFF. This chain links TRBV28 with TRBJ2-1, with 12 positions matching TRBD2. The CDR3 is 20 amino acids. CDR1 MDHEN and CDR2 SYDVKM come from the germline V gene. The trim removed 6 bases at V and 0 bases at J, leaving 15 bases unmatched.

V gene TRBV2 combines with J gene TRBJ1-2, with D perhaps matching TRBD1 (5 bases). The length of the CDR3 is 15 residues. The germline V gene has CDR1 SNHLY and CDR2 FYNNEI. V was pared by 3 bases and J by 0 bases, with 11 bases between. In DNA form, the CDR3 reads TGTGCCAGCAGTGAGAAGGGGTACTCTAACTATGGCTACACCTTC. Translated, it gives CASSEKGYSNYGYTF.

The chain uses TRBV10-3 and TRBJ2-5; the match to TRBD1 covers 8 bases. The J call may be wrong; the DNA end is better matched by TRBJ2-7. The CDR3 has 15 residues. Germline CDR1 and CDR2: ENHRY and SYGVKD. The CDR3 nucleotides are TGTGCCATCAGTGAGTCGGGGACAGGAAACTACGAGCAGTACTTC. This translates into CAISESGTGNYEQYF.

The V call is TRBV15, the J call TRBJ1-4; D is possibly TRBD1 (5 bases). V was cut by 0 bases and J by 10 bases, with 12 bases left in between. The germline V gene has CDR1 LNHNV and CDR2 YYDKDF (reference sequence). The CDR3 has 14 amino acids. The CDR3 is CATSRDRGSIKLFF. CDR3 in DNA: TGTGCCACCAGCAGAGACCGGGGCAGTATAAAACTGTTTTTT.

The V gene is TRBV11-2, the J gene TRBJ2-2; unclear D gene. This CDR3 region has 12 residues. Germline lookup yields CDR1 SGHAT and CDR2 FQNNGV. With 3 bases removed from V and 7 bases from J, the gap between germline ends came to 6 bases. The CDR3 bases are TGTGCCAGCAGCTTCGCATACGGGGAGCTGTTTTTT. Translation: CASSFAYGELFF. The whole variable domain, remainder taken from reference TRBV11-2 and TRBJ2-2, is EAGVAQSPRYKIIEKRQSVAFWCNPISGHATLYWYQQILGQGPKLLIQFQNNGVVDDSQLPKDRFSAERLKGVDSTLKIQPAKLEDSAVYLCASSFAYGELFFGEGSRLTVL.

V gene TRBV4-1 combines with J gene TRBJ2-1; 9 bases agree with TRBD2. Germline CDR1 and CDR2: MGHRA and YSYEKL. The CDR3 sequence is 19 residues long. V was pared by 3 bases and J by 9 bases, with 21 bases of the junction left unmatched. CDR3 sequence: CASSHLPSLAGERKGEQFF. DNA of the CDR3: TGCGCCAGCAGCCATCTACCATCATTAGCGGGAGAGCGTAAAGGTGAGCAGTTCTTC.

The chain is built from TRBV6-1 and TRBJ1-2; D not certain. The CDR3 loop spans 12 amino acids. Trimming stripped 1 base from V and 5 bases from J, with 5 bases between. Germline loops: CDR1 MNHNS, CDR2 SASEGT. Written as DNA, the CDR3 is TGTGCCAGCAGTGAAGTCCTTTATGGCTACACCTTC. It codes for CASSEVLYGYTF.

The chain carries TRBV13 and TRBJ2-1, with TRBD2 identical over 14 bases. The CDR3 runs 15 residues. The ends lost 5 bases at V and 9 bases at J; junction bases unmatched: 6. From germline, CDR1 is PRHDT and CDR2 FYEKMQ (reference sequence). The CDR3 nucleotides read TGTGCCAGCAGCCCTGGGACTAGCGGGAGAGTTGAGCAGTTCTTC. It specifies CASSPGTSGRVEQFF. The whole variable domain, filled in from reference TRBV13 and TRBJ2-1, reads AAGVIQSPRHLIKEKRETATLKCYPIPRHDTVYWYQQGPGQDPQFLISFYEKMQSDKGSIPDRFSAQQFSDYHSELNMSSLELGDSALYFCASSPGTSGRVEQFFGPGTRLTVL.

J is TRBJ2-1 and V is TRBV4-1, with TRBD2 identical over 8 bases. This CDR3 region has 19 residues. V gave up 2 bases and J gave up 3 bases; unmatched junction bases: 15. Germline-derived CDR1 and CDR2 are MGHRA and YSYEKL. The CDR3 region is CASSQRGGFSGTNYNEQFF. CDR3 DNA: TGCGCCAGCAGCCAAAGGGGGGGTTTTAGCGGGACAAACTACAATGAGCAGTTCTTC.

V and J are TRBV5-1 and TRBJ1-1; the D is unclear. CDR1 is SGHRS and CDR2 is YFSETQ in the germline V gene. There are 14 residues in the CDR3. V lost 2 bases, J lost 3 bases, and 11 bases lay in between. CDR3 amino acids: CASSFFQKDTEAFF. In nucleotides, the CDR3 is TGCGCCAGCAGCTTTTTCCAAAAGGACACTGAAGCTTTCTTT.

This rearrangement joins TRBV6-5 to TRBJ2-5; 12 bases map to TRBD2. The CDR3 is 16 residues long. Germline CDR1 and CDR2: MNHEY and SVGAGI. V was pared by 3 bases and J by 1 base, with 3 bases of the junction left unmatched. The CDR3 DNA is TGTGCCAGCAGTTATACTAGCGGGAGGCCCCAAGAGACCCAGTACTTC. Protein product: CASSYTSGRPQETQYF.

The chain has TRBV29-1 and TRBJ1-1; D ambiguous. Germline loops: CDR1 SQVTM, CDR2 ANQGSEA. V gave up 6 bases and J gave up 2 bases, with 4 bases separating them. The CDR3 has 10 amino acids. CDR3 loop: CSVGNTEAFF. The CDR3 nucleotides read TGCAGCGTAGGAAACACTGAAGCTTTCTTT.

The chain employs TRBV11-1 and TRBJ2-7, with 9 bases matching TRBD1. V lost 5 bases, J lost 4 bases, and 3 bases stayed unmatched. The CDR3 consists of 13 residues. Germline-derived CDR1 and CDR2 are SGHAT and FQDESV (reference sequence). The DNA for the CDR3 is TGTGCCAGCAGCCTAGGGACAGGGTACGAGCAGTACTTC. It yields the protein CASSLGTGYEQYF.

The chain employs TRBV18 and TRBJ2-5; no firm D call. The V end was cut by 1 base, the J end by 1 base, with 16 bases between. The CDR3 extends over 17 amino acids. The V gene's germline CDR1 is KGHSH and CDR2 LQKENI. This CDR3 reads CASSPLPPKGTQETQYF. The DNA of the CDR3 is TGTGCCAGCTCACCACTGCCCCCCAAGGGAACCCAAGAGACCCAGTACTTC.

CDR3 sequence: CASSYGLAGGTGETQYF. The CDR3 coding sequence is TGCGCCAGCAGCTATGGACTAGCGGGAGGGACTGGGGAGACCCAGTACTTC. The chain is built from TRBV5-1 and TRBJ2-5; 15 positions match TRBD2. The V gene end was trimmed by 3 bases and the J gene end by 5 bases; junction bases not matched to a gene: 8. Germline CDR1 reads SGHRS; CDR2 reads YFSETQ. This CDR3 has 17 amino acids.

The chain links TRBV19 to TRBJ2-3, with 12 bases identical to TRBD1. V lost 7 bases to trimming and J lost 6 bases; unmatched junction nucleotides: 8. CDR3 length: 15 residues. Germline CDR1 LNHDA, CDR2 SQIVND (reference sequence). The CDR3 DNA reads as TGTGCCAGTATGGGGATGGGACAGGGGGCGGATACGCAGTATTTT. Residues: CASMGMGQGADTQYF.

The chain is built from TRBV5-4 and TRBJ2-3, with D hard to call. V was clipped by 3 bases and J by 2 bases, with 13 bases between them. This CDR3 contains 15 residues. The V gene's germline CDR1 is SGHNT and CDR2 YYREEE (reference sequence). CDR3: CASSWPGGDTDTQYF. CDR3 DNA sequence: TGTGCCAGCAGCTGGCCAGGTGGGGACACAGATACGCAGTATTTT.

The chain couples TRBV29-1 to TRBJ2-1; D may be TRBD2 (6 bases). This CDR3 comprises 13 residues. V was shortened by 7 bases and J by 4 bases, with 14 bases between the two germline ends. Germline CDR1 SQVTM, CDR2 ANQGSEA. CDR3: CSERTTFYNEQFF. Written as DNA, the CDR3 is TGCAGCGAGAGGACTACTTTTTACAATGAGCAGTTCTTC.